These 25 T cell receptor beta chains were all obtained from the same sample, sequenced in a study of cytomegalovirus exposure and HLA in healthy donors. Sequenced by immunoSEQ multiplex PCR; TCRdb stores in-frame clones only, minus some. Among a few hundred thousand clones listed, 65% to 90% were seen once. Sequencing was carried out using PBMCs. These receptors originate from a woman in her late teens or twenties in good health and CMV-seronegative.

This clone was counted once. This rearrangement joins TRBV4-3 to TRBJ2-1, with 7 bases that match TRBD1. Unmatched junction bases numbered 11, after V lost 7 bases and J lost 5 bases. Germline CDR1 LGHNA, CDR2 YSLEER. The CDR3 consists of 15 residues. The CDR3 spells CASNPRGGRNNEQFF. The CDR3 DNA is TGCGCCAGCAACCCGAGAGGGGGCCGAAACAATGAGCAGTTCTTC.

The chain carries TRBV27 and TRBJ2-3; 9 bases agree with TRBD2. V trimming: 3 bases; J trimming: 0 bases; junction bases outside the gene matches: 16. Germline assignment: CDR1 MNHEY and CDR2 SMNVEV (reference sequence). The CDR3 is 20 amino acids. CDR3 sequence (DNA): TGTGCCAGCAGTTTCTTAGGGCTAGCGGGGCAAAAGGAAAGCACAGATACGCAGTATTTT. The encoded protein is CASSFLGLAGQKESTDTQYF.

In DNA, the CDR3 is TGTGCCAGCAGTTCGAACAGGGGGCGGAATCAGCCCCAGCATTTT. This translates into CASSSNRGRNQPQHF. The chain couples TRBV28 to TRBJ1-5, with TRBD1 matching 9 bases. Per the germline V gene, CDR1 is MDHEN and CDR2 is SYDVKM. V gave up 4 bases and J gave up 4 bases; unmatched junction bases: 5. The CDR3 is made up of 15 amino acids.

V and J are TRBV6-1 and TRBJ1-4, with 9 positions matching TRBD1. The V and J ends lost 5 bases and 8 bases, in that order; junction bases with no gene match: 3. CDR3 length: 13 residues. CDR1 is MNHNS and CDR2 is SASEGT in the germline V gene. The CDR3 loop reads CASSRDRDEKLFF. The CDR3, as DNA: TGTGCCAGCAGTCGGGACAGGGACGAAAAACTGTTTTTT.

This chain links TRBV7-2 with TRBJ1-2; TRBD1 matches at 9 bases. The V and J ends lost 2 bases and 3 bases, in that order; junction bases with no gene match: 7. CDR1 is SGHTA and CDR2 is FQGNSA in the germline V gene. The CDR3 spans 16 residues. CDR3 nucleotides: TGTGCCAGCAGCTTACTCTTACAGGGGGCCTACTATGGCTACACCTTC. Protein product: CASSLLLQGAYYGYTF.

The genes are TRBV18 and TRBJ2-3; no clear D gene. Germline CDR1 and CDR2: KGHSH and LQKENI. The germline V and J ends were trimmed by 2 bases and 4 bases, with 7 bases remaining between them. CDR3 length: 13 residues. CDR3 DNA sequence: TGTGCCAGCTCACCATGTACAGCAGATACGCAGTATTTT. Translation: CASSPCTADTQYF.

This chain uses TRBV5-1 with TRBJ2-1; 7 positions match TRBD2. Germline loops: CDR1 SGHRS, CDR2 YFSETQ. With 0 bases clipped from V and 3 bases from J, the junction kept 6 bases outside the gene matches. The CDR3 contains 16 residues. CDR3 DNA: TGCGCCAGCAGCTTGGCCGGTCTAGCGGTCTACAATGAGCAGTTCTTC. Translating it yields CASSLAGLAVYNEQFF.

This clone turned up a few times. The chain carries TRBV28 and TRBJ1-2; the D is unclear. The V gene lost 5 bases and the J gene lost 5 bases, with 9 bases spanning the gap. The germline CDR1 and CDR2 sequences are MDHEN and SYDVKM. The CDR3 is made up of 12 amino acids. For the CDR3, the DNA is TGTGCCAGCAGTATGGCCAGATATGGCTACACCTTC. Protein: CASSMARYGYTF.

The V gene is TRBV30, the J gene TRBJ2-7, with TRBD1 matching over 7 bases. CDR1 GTSNPN and CDR2 SVGIG come from the germline V gene (reference sequence). J lost 2 bases, V lost 2 bases, and 3 bases had no gene match. The CDR3 consists of 13 residues. The CDR3, as DNA: TGTGCCTGGAGTATAGGGGGCCCCTACGAGCAGTACTTC. It codes for CAWSIGGPYEQYF.

J is TRBJ1-1 and V is TRBV7-9; a possible D gene is TRBD1 (5 bases). V lost 2 bases and J lost 10, with 14 bases in between. This CDR3 contains 13 residues. Germline values: CDR1 SEHNR, CDR2 FQNEAQ (reference sequence). For the CDR3, the DNA is TGTGCCAGCAGCTTATCTGGGACTGGGATAGCTTTCTTT. It encodes CASSLSGTGIAFF.

V is TRBV21-1 and J is TRBJ2-4; the D call TRBD1 from the table was never checked on the DNA. TRBV21-1 is shown as a pseudogene. The CDR3 is 14 amino acids. This chain's CDR3 is CASIDSLAKNIQYF. CDR3 sequence (DNA): TGTGCCAGCATTGACAGCTTAGCCAAAAACATTCAGTACTTC.

The chain combines TRBV5-1 with TRBJ1-1; 11 bases fit TRBD1. With V trimmed by 9 bases and J by 4 bases, 8 bases remained unmatched. CDR1 is SGHRS and CDR2 is YFSETQ in the germline V gene. There are 14 residues in the CDR3. The CDR3 DNA reads TGCGCCACCAAGGGACAGGGGGGATCCACTGAAGCTTTCTTT. Its translation is CATKGQGGSTEAFF.

This chain uses TRBV6-6 with TRBJ2-3; 7 nucleotides line up with TRBD1. Germline loops: CDR1 MNHNY, CDR2 SVGAGI (reference sequence). The V gene end was trimmed by 6 bases and the J gene end by 2 bases; junction bases not matched to a gene: 5. The CDR3 is made up of 14 amino acids. CDR3 protein: CASSLGQTTDTQYF. The CDR3 bases are TGTGCCAGCAGCCTGGGACAGACCACAGATACGCAGTATTTT.

This clone was seen just once. The rearrangement links TRBV5-5 to TRBJ2-2; 8 nucleotides agree with TRBD1. Germline V CDR1 and CDR2: SGHKS, YYEKEE (reference sequence). V dropped 4 bases and J dropped 5; count of bases not matched to a gene: 7. The CDR3 has 15 amino acids. The CDR3 here is CASSRDRGITGELFF. The CDR3 bases are TGTGCCAGCAGCCGAGACAGGGGAATTACCGGGGAGCTGTTTTTT. The whole variable domain, remainder taken from reference TRBV5-5 and TRBJ2-2, is DAGVTQSPTHLIKTRGQQVTLRCSPISGHKSVSWYQQVLGQGPQFIFQYYEKEERGRGNFPDRFSARQFPNYSSELNVNALLLGDSALYLCASSRDRGITGELFFGEGSRLTVL.

The gene calls are TRBV11-3 and TRBJ2-7, with 7 nucleotides matching TRBD1. Germline CDR1 reads SGHNT; CDR2 reads YENEEA. The V segment lost 1 base and the J segment 6 bases; nucleotides outside the gene matches: 9. The CDR3 covers 15 residues. This chain's CDR3 is CASSLVGTVVSEQYF. The CDR3 nucleotides are TGTGCCAGCAGCTTAGTGGGGACAGTGGTAAGCGAGCAGTACTTC. Full variable domain (remainder filled in from reference TRBV11-3 and TRBJ2-7): EAGVVQSPRYKIIEKKQPVAFWCNPISGHNTLYWYLQNLGQGPELLIRYENEEAVDDSQLPKDRFSAERLKGVDSTLKIQPAELGDSAVYLCASSLVGTVVSEQYFGPGTRLTVT.

The chain has TRBV10-3 and TRBJ1-1, with D possibly matching TRBD1 (6 bases). CDR1 ENHRY and CDR2 SYGVKD come from the germline V gene. The CDR3 consists of 15 residues. Trimming pared 0 bases from V and 4 bases from J, leaving 12 bases between. CDR3 amino acids: CAISESLGAGTEAFF. The CDR3 nucleotides read TGTGCCATCAGTGAGTCGTTGGGGGCCGGCACTGAAGCTTTCTTT.

The chain links TRBV4-3 to TRBJ1-1; D ambiguous. V was clipped by 1 base and J by 5 bases, with 14 bases between them. Germline CDR1 and CDR2: LGHNA and YSLEER. The CDR3 covers 15 residues. In DNA form, the CDR3 reads TGCGCCAGCAGCCAAGCGGGAGGGTTACGAACTGAAGCTTTCTTT. It encodes CASSQAGGLRTEAFF.

The gene calls are TRBV29-1 and TRBJ2-3, with 9 bases fitting TRBD2. This CDR3 is 16 amino acids long. Germline-derived CDR1 and CDR2 are SQVTM and ANQGSEA. Unmatched junction bases numbered 6, after V lost 0 bases and J lost 2 bases. The chain's CDR3 is CSVEDLQRGVTDTQYF. The CDR3 DNA follows: TGCAGCGTTGAAGATCTTCAGCGGGGGGTCACAGATACGCAGTATTTT.

This clone was picked up one time. This CDR3 reads CASSLGLNRGANTGELFF. CDR3 DNA: TGTGCCAGCAGCTTGGGATTAAACAGGGGTGCGAACACCGGGGAGCTGTTTTTT. V gene TRBV5-4 combines with J gene TRBJ2-2; TRBD1 matches at 7 bases. The germline V gene has CDR1 SGHNT and CDR2 YYREEE (reference sequence). The CDR3 totals 18 residues. After removal of 0 bases from V and 0 bases from J, the junction contained 8 bases not matched to a gene.

The CDR3 nucleotides are TGTGCCAGCAGCGGGGGGACTAGCGGGGTTAAAGAGACCCAGTACTTC. It encodes CASSGGTSGVKETQYF. The V call is TRBV7-9, the J call TRBJ2-5; 13 nucleotides match TRBD2. With 5 bases clipped from V and 3 bases from J, the junction kept 6 bases outside the gene matches. CDR3 length equals 16 residues. The V gene's germline CDR1 is SEHNR and CDR2 FQNEAQ (reference sequence).

In DNA form, the CDR3 reads TGTGCCAGCAGTGAACAGGGGGCGGGTCAGCCCCAGCATTTT. It specifies CASSEQGAGQPQHF. The V call is TRBV2, the J call TRBJ1-5, with TRBD1 matching over 8 bases. This CDR3 is 14 amino acids long. V gave up 2 bases and J gave up 6 bases; unmatched junction bases: 3. Germline lookup yields CDR1 SNHLY and CDR2 FYNNEI.

The chain uses TRBV4-1 and TRBJ1-6; 8 nucleotides agree with TRBD1. The germline CDR1 and CDR2 sequences are MGHRA and YSYEKL. Losses at the gene ends were 3 bases for V and 0 bases for J; bases not matched to a gene: 7. The CDR3 spans 18 residues. The CDR3 DNA follows: TGCGCCAGCAGCCAGGACAACAGGGGGGCCTCCTATAATTCACCCCTCCACTTT. Amino acids: CASSQDNRGASYNSPLHF.

The CDR3 sequence: CASSLRSTDTQYF. The CDR3 nucleotides are TGTGCCAGCAGCTTACGTAGCACAGATACGCAGTATTTT. The J gene is TRBJ2-3, the V gene TRBV11-2; D unresolved. The CDR3 contains 13 residues. Germline lookup yields CDR1 SGHAT and CDR2 FQNNGV. V was trimmed by 2 bases and J by 0 bases, leaving 3 bases between them.

This clone was recorded a few times. This sequence joins TRBV9 and TRBJ2-7, with D possibly matching TRBD1 (5 bases). The ends were cut back, 3 bases at V and 3 bases at J, with 7 bases in the middle. CDR3 length: 12 amino acids. Germline values: CDR1 SGDLS, CDR2 YYNGEE. The CDR3 region is CASSGDSYEQYF. The DNA of the CDR3 is TGTGCCAGCAGCGGCGACAGCTACGAGCAGTACTTC.

This chain joins TRBV27 and TRBJ2-2, with TRBD2 as a possible D gene (5 bases). Trimming pared 5 bases from V and 7 bases from J, leaving 11 bases between. The CDR3 is 13 residues long. In germline, CDR1 is MNHEY, CDR2 SMNVEV (reference sequence). The CDR3 loop reads CASSPRGGGELFF. For the CDR3, the DNA is TGTGCCAGCAGTCCCCGGGGTGGCGGGGAGCTGTTTTTT.